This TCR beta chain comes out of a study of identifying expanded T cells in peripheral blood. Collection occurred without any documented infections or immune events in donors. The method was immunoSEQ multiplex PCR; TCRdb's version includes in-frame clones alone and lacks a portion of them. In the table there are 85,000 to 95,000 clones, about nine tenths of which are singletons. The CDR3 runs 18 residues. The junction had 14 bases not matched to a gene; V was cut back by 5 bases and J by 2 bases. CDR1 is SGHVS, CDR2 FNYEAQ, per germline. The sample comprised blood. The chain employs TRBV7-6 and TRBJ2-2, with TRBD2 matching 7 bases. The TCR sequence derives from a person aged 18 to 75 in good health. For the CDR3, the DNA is TGTGCCAGCAGCCGGAGCCTTGGCGGGAGACCCAACACCGGGGAGCTGTTTTTT. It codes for CASSRSLGGRPNTGELFF.